These 25 T cell receptor beta chains originate from one sample sequenced in a study of T cell responses to AZD1222 COVID-19 vaccine. Generated by immunoSEQ multiplex PCR, the TCRdb table keeps only in-frame clones and is missing some. The data contain 120,000 to 150,000 clones, around nine tenths of them singletons. Sequencing used peripheral blood, obtained on day 0 of AZD1222 vaccination. All receptors come from an adult in good health.

The chain combines TRBV21-1 with TRBJ2-6; the D call of TRBD1 is as the table states it, not checked on the DNA. TRBV21-1 is designated a pseudogene. The CDR3 consists of 17 residues. The CDR3 DNA reads as TGTGCCAGCAGCCAGACAGAACTTAACTCTGGGGCCAACGTCCTGACTTTC. This encodes CASSQTELNSGANVLTF.

CDR3 in DNA: TGCAGTGCTAGTCGGGGGACCACTGAAGCTTTCTTT. It is translated as CSASRGTTEAFF. V gene TRBV20-1 combines with J gene TRBJ1-1, with a tentative D call TRBD1 (5 bases). Between the trimmed V and J ends, which lost 3 bases and 4 bases, there was a span of 9 bases. Germline V gene sequence: CDR1 DFQATT, CDR2 SNEGSKA (reference sequence). This CDR3 contains 12 residues.

This clone was observed a few times. The chain employs TRBV28 and TRBJ2-1; TRBD2 is a possible D gene (6 bases). The germline V and J ends were trimmed by 10 bases and 10 bases, with 26 bases remaining between them. The CDR3 is made up of 15 amino acids. CDR1 is MDHEN, CDR2 SYDVKM, per germline. CDR3 sequence reads: CATIPISGNFLEQFF. In DNA, the CDR3 is TGTGCCACCATTCCAATTAGCGGAAATTTTTTGGAGCAGTTCTTC.

This rearrangement joins TRBV5-8 to TRBJ2-3, with a possible D match to TRBD1 (6 bases). The V gene's germline CDR1 is SGHTS and CDR2 YDEGEE. Deletions cut 1 base from V and 3 bases from J, with 9 bases between. The CDR3 runs 14 residues. The CDR3 DNA reads TGTGCCAGCAGCTTGAATAGGGGGACAGATACGCAGTATTTT. Its protein is CASSLNRGTDTQYF.

This clone was seen a single time. This sequence joins TRBV11-2 and TRBJ2-7; 11 bases agree with TRBD1. Germline trimming cut 4 bases from V and 7 bases from J; bases unmatched to any gene: 6. The CDR3 sequence is 14 residues long. CDR1 SGHAT and CDR2 FQNNGV come from the germline V gene. CDR3 sequence reads: CASSSTGTGGEQYF. The CDR3 DNA follows: TGTGCCAGCAGCTCCACCGGGACAGGGGGTGAGCAGTACTTC.

This clone was counted once. This rearrangement joins TRBV11-2 to TRBJ2-5; the match to TRBD2 covers 7 bases. The germline gives CDR1 SGHAT, CDR2 FQNNGV. V shed 5 bases, J shed 5 bases, and the junction held 14 bases outside the gene matches. CDR3 length: 16 residues. The CDR3, as DNA: TGTGCCAGCAGCCACAACATGGCGGGAGACGGGGAGACCCAGTACTTC. This translates into CASSHNMAGDGETQYF.

The V and J genes are TRBV5-1 and TRBJ1-2; the D gene is possibly TRBD1 (6 bases). Germline V gives CDR1 SGHRS, CDR2 YFSETQ. The germline V and J ends were trimmed by 7 bases and 2 bases, with 12 bases remaining between them. CDR3 length: 13 residues. CDR3 sequence reads: CASGLDRNYGYTF. DNA for the CDR3: TGCGCCAGCGGACTAGACAGGAACTATGGCTACACCTTC.

CDR3 bases: TGTGCCAGCAGTTTTAGGCGGGCTAGCGGGGGGTACAATGAGCAGTTCTTC. Residues: CASSFRRASGGYNEQFF. The V gene is TRBV27, the J gene TRBJ2-1; 11 nucleotides agree with TRBD2. With 3 bases clipped from V and 4 bases from J, the junction kept 8 bases outside the gene matches. The V gene's germline CDR1 is MNHEY and CDR2 SMNVEV (reference sequence). The CDR3 is made up of 17 amino acids.

The genes are TRBV10-2 and TRBJ1-1, with unresolved D. Germline V CDR1 and CDR2: WSHSY, SAAADI. Trimming removed 6 bases at V and 2 bases at J, with 10 bases between. This CDR3 spans 13 amino acids. The chain's CDR3 is CASRVGVNTEAFF. DNA for the CDR3: TGCGCCAGCAGGGTAGGCGTAAACACTGAAGCTTTCTTT.

The gene calls are TRBV11-3 and TRBJ1-1; 9 bases are shared with TRBD1. With V trimmed by 1 base and J by 11 bases, 5 bases remained unmatched. CDR3 length: 13 amino acids. Germline V gives CDR1 SGHNT, CDR2 YENEEA. The CDR3 nucleotides read TGTGCCAGCAGCTTAGGAGCACAGGGGGCGGCTTTCTTT. It encodes CASSLGAQGAAFF.

J is TRBJ1-4 and V is TRBV15; maybe TRBD1 (5 bases). Trimming pared 0 bases from V and 7 bases from J, leaving 9 bases between. Germline V gives CDR1 LNHNV, CDR2 YYDKDF (reference sequence). This CDR3 contains 14 residues. The CDR3 nucleotides are TGTGCCACCAGCAGAGAAAAGGGACCTGAAAAACTGTTTTTT. Translated: CATSREKGPEKLFF. Complete variable domain (other parts from reference TRBV15 and TRBJ1-4): DAMVIQNPRYQVTQFGKPVTLSCSQTLNHNVMYWYQQKSSQAPKLLFHYYDKDFNNEADTPDNFQSRRPNTSFCFLDIRSPGLGDTAMYLCATSREKGPEKLFFGSGTQLSVL.

This clone was found a few times. The rearrangement uses TRBV7-2 and TRBJ1-1; no clear D. V dropped 2 bases and J dropped 6 bases, with 10 bases sitting between them. From germline, CDR1 is SGHTA and CDR2 FQGNSA. The CDR3 has 13 amino acids. In DNA, the CDR3 is TGTGCCAGCAGCTTACAGCCGAGGGCTGAAGCTTTCTTT. Translating gives CASSLQPRAEAFF.

The chain carries TRBV6-6 and TRBJ1-1; TRBD1 might be the D (5 bases). The CDR3 is 14 residues long. V was pared by 6 bases and J by 10 bases, with 21 bases between. The germline gives CDR1 MNHNY, CDR2 SVGAGI (reference sequence). CDR3 region: CASSQTTGVVGAFF. The CDR3 coding sequence is TGTGCCAGCAGCCAGACGACGGGGGTTGTAGGAGCTTTCTTT.

This clone was observed a few times. The rearrangement uses TRBV7-2 and TRBJ2-5; 9 bases align to TRBD2. Per the germline V gene, CDR1 is SGHTA and CDR2 is FQGNSA. Trimming at V came to 2 bases and at J to 1 base, leaving 11 bases not matched to a gene. This CDR3 region has 18 residues. The CDR3 protein is CASSLNVRLAGPQETQYF. In DNA form, the CDR3 reads TGTGCCAGCAGCTTAAATGTCAGGCTAGCGGGGCCCCAAGAGACCCAGTACTTC.

V gene TRBV18 combines with J gene TRBJ2-7, with 8 bases identical to TRBD2. Trimming at V came to 3 bases and at J to 5 bases, leaving 6 bases not matched to a gene. Germline V gives CDR1 KGHSH, CDR2 LQKENI. This CDR3 spans 14 amino acids. The chain's CDR3 is CASSPSGGDHEQYF. As DNA, the CDR3 is TGTGCCAGCTCACCGTCGGGGGGGGATCACGAGCAGTACTTC.

CDR3 coding DNA: TGTGCCAGAAGCTGTATGAATCAGGGACCTAAGGGGGGGTATGGCTACACCTTC. This encodes CARSCMNQGPKGGYGYTF. The rearrangement links TRBV5-3 to TRBJ1-2, with D possibly TRBD1 on 6 matching bases. TRBV5-3 is an open reading frame whose function is uncertain. The CDR3 loop spans 18 amino acids. Trimming removed 3 bases at V and 5 bases at J, with 26 bases between.

This clone was observed a single time. The rearrangement links TRBV7-2 to TRBJ2-7; TRBD2 matches at 9 bases. Unmatched junction bases numbered 8, after V lost 1 base and J lost 7 bases. The germline gives CDR1 SGHTA, CDR2 FQGNSA. CDR3 length equals 15 residues. This CDR3 is CASSLDGGGAREQYF. The DNA for the CDR3 is TGTGCCAGCAGCTTAGATGGCGGGGGGGCTAGGGAGCAGTACTTC.

This clone came up once. The chain carries TRBV19 and TRBJ1-5, with D hard to call. Trimming cost V 2 bases and J 0 bases, with 11 bases left between them. Germline V lookup: CDR1 LNHDA, CDR2 SQIVND (reference sequence). This CDR3 comprises 16 residues. The CDR3 loop reads CASSINRPNSNQPQHF. CDR3 coding DNA: TGTGCCAGTAGTATAAACAGACCAAATAGCAATCAGCCCCAGCATTTT.

This chain uses TRBV7-2 with TRBJ2-5; either TRBD1 or TRBD2 may supply D (5 bases each). V was pared by 6 bases and J by 7 bases, with 18 bases between. Germline values: CDR1 SGHTA, CDR2 FQGNSA. The CDR3 has 14 residues. The CDR3 region has the DNA TGTGCCAGCAGTACCACGGGACGGGCCACGACCCAGTACTTC. Amino acid sequence: CASSTTGRATTQYF.

The J gene is TRBJ1-2, the V gene TRBV5-1, with D tentatively TRBD1 (5 bases). The CDR3 length is 14 residues. V was trimmed by 4 bases and J by 10 bases, leaving 20 bases between them. Per germline, CDR1 SGHRS and CDR2 YFSETQ. The CDR3 bases are TGCGCCAGCAGCAGCCCTCGGGGGTCTAGTGACTACACCTTC. Translation: CASSSPRGSSDYTF. The whole variable domain, filled in from reference TRBV5-1 and TRBJ1-2, reads KAGVTQTPRYLIKTRGQQVTLSCSPISGHRSVSWYQQTPGQGLQFLFEYFSETQRNKGNFPGRFSGRQFSNSRSEMNVSTLELGDSALYLCASSSPRGSSDYTFGSGTRLTVV.

The chain links TRBV6-2 or TRBV6-3 to TRBJ2-7; 8 nucleotides match TRBD1. The CDR3 is 13 amino acids. CDR1 and CDR2 from the germline V gene are MNHEY and SVGEGT. Losses at the gene ends were 4 bases for V and 9 bases for J; bases not matched to a gene: 8. The CDR3, as DNA: TGTGCCAGCAGTTTAGGACAGGGTTTGCGGCAGTACTTC. Its protein product is CASSLGQGLRQYF.

This clone was counted a single time. The chain couples TRBV6-5 to TRBJ2-3, with D maybe TRBD1 (5 bases). Germline-derived CDR1 and CDR2 are MNHEY and SVGAGI. V was cut by 0 bases and J by 3 bases, with 10 bases left in between. This CDR3 has 15 residues. The CDR3 is CASSYSGPLTDTQYF. In DNA, the CDR3 is TGTGCCAGCAGTTACTCGGGGCCCTTAACAGATACGCAGTATTTT.

The V call is TRBV12-3 or TRBV12-4, the J call TRBJ1-2, with 8 bases aligning to TRBD1. V lost 8 bases to trimming and J lost 4 bases; unmatched junction nucleotides: 3. This CDR3 is 12 amino acids long. DNA of the CDR3: TGTGCCAGCGGGACAGGAAGCTATGGCTACACCTTC. It yields the protein CASGTGSYGYTF.

The V and J genes are TRBV2 and TRBJ2-5; D is uncertain. Germline assignment: CDR1 SNHLY and CDR2 FYNNEI. Between the trimmed V and J ends, which lost 6 bases and 5 bases, there was a span of 13 bases. This CDR3 spans 13 amino acids. In nucleotides, the CDR3 is TGTGCCAGCAGCGCTCCCAGGTTGGAGACCCAGTACTTC. Residues: CASSAPRLETQYF.

V and J are TRBV4-1 and TRBJ2-7; TRBD2 aligns across 7 bases. This CDR3 has 14 amino acids. The V gene end was trimmed by 3 bases and the J gene end by 6 bases; junction bases not matched to a gene: 8. The germline V gene has CDR1 MGHRA and CDR2 YSYEKL. The CDR3 DNA sequence: TGCGCCAGCAGCCACGGCGGGAGCTCCGCCGAGCAGTACTTC. Translating it yields CASSHGGSSAEQYF.